Detailed here is one T cell receptor (beta chain). Its cognate antigen is unknown. The CDR3 has 16 residues. Trimming took 0 bases from V and 0 from J, leaving 10 bases between them. Germline lookup yields CDR1 ENHRY and CDR2 SYGVKD. The data stem from a study of CD4 T cells in relation to SARS-CoV-2 and coronaviruses. CD4+ T cells from unexposed donors were obtained before the COVID-19 pandemic (2011-2018). After less than 11 days of culture, CD4+ T cells were isolated. Produced via immunoSEQ multiplex PCR; TCRdb's table is partial and in-frame only. The data contain some 16,000 clones, more than 75% of them seen just once; the ten biggest clones take up about 33%.

Sequenced sample: CD4+ T cells from PBMCs, cultured in vitro. The sequence came from a human donor in good health. The chain uses TRBV10-3 and TRBJ2-3; D may be TRBD2 (6 bases). CDR3 region: CAISESRDFSTDTQYF. The CDR3 bases are TGTGCCATCAGTGAGTCTAGGGACTTCAGCACAGATACGCAGTATTTT.